The 30 T cell receptor beta chains reported below all come from one sample, sequenced in a study of T cell responses to AZD1222 COVID-19 vaccine. Some clones are missing from TCRdb's copy, which holds only in-frame ones; the method was immunoSEQ multiplex PCR. The table records 75,000 to 85,000 clones, roughly nine tenths of them present only once. The sample was peripheral blood, taken 28 days after the second AZD1222 dose. These receptors were collected from an adult who received the AZD1222 COVID-19 vaccine.

The chain employs TRBV30 and TRBJ1-4; D remains unclear. Trimming removed 3 bases at V and 4 bases at J, with 12 bases between. The germline gives CDR1 GTSNPN, CDR2 SVGIG (reference sequence). CDR3 length: 14 residues. The CDR3 DNA reads as TGTGCCTGGAGAGACGACCAATATAATGAAAAACTGTTTTTT. It encodes CAWRDDQYNEKLFF.

The chain combines TRBV15 with TRBJ2-5, with TRBD2 identical over 7 bases. From germline, CDR1 is LNHNV and CDR2 YYDKDF (reference sequence). V lost 3 bases, J lost 3 bases, and 7 bases stayed unmatched. The CDR3 consists of 15 residues. The CDR3 protein is CATSSLAGVKETQYF. DNA of the CDR3: TGTGCCACCAGCAGCCTCGCGGGGGTGAAAGAGACCCAGTACTTC.

The chain carries TRBV7-2 and TRBJ1-1, with D unclear. Trimming left V 2 bases short and J 5 bases short, with 12 bases between. The CDR3 extends over 14 amino acids. The germline gives CDR1 SGHTA, CDR2 FQGNSA. DNA for the CDR3: TGTGCCAGCAGCTTATGGGCCCTGGGAACTGAAGCTTTCTTT. It is translated as CASSLWALGTEAFF. Combining the CDR3 with reference TRBV7-2 and TRBJ1-1 gives the whole variable domain GAGVSQSPSNKVTEKGKDVELRCDPISGHTALYWYRQSLGQGLEFLIYFQGNSAPDKSGLPSDRFSAERTGGSVSTLTIQRTQQEDSAVYLCASSLWALGTEAFFGQGTRLTVV.

V is TRBV6-5 and J is TRBJ2-7; D may correspond to TRBD1 or TRBD2 (5 bases each). The CDR3 consists of 13 residues. V was pared by 7 bases and J by 5 bases, with 15 bases between. Germline CDR1 and CDR2: MNHEY and SVGAGI. Here the CDR3 DNA reads TGTGCCAGCAAACTGGGACCGTCCCACGAGCAGTACTTC. This sequence encodes CASKLGPSHEQYF.

This chain connects TRBV19 to TRBJ1-2, with 7 nucleotides matching TRBD1. The germline gives CDR1 LNHDA, CDR2 SQIVND (reference sequence). V dropped 5 bases and J dropped 5; count of bases not matched to a gene: 8. The CDR3 is 14 amino acids. The CDR3 sequence is CASSARTGLYGYTF. The CDR3 nucleotides read TGTGCCAGTAGTGCGCGGACAGGCCTTTATGGCTACACCTTC.

J is TRBJ1-2 and V is TRBV6-5; D not resolved. Between the trimmed V and J ends, which lost 2 bases and 7 bases, there was a span of 14 bases. The CDR3 extends over 14 amino acids. The V gene's germline CDR1 is MNHEY and CDR2 SVGAGI. The CDR3 loop reads CASSYRNLVAGYTF. The CDR3 DNA reads as TGTGCCAGCAGTTACCGGAATTTGGTCGCTGGCTACACCTTC.

The chain carries TRBV4-3 and TRBJ1-2, with TRBD1 matching over 9 bases. Germline trimming cut 2 bases from V and 3 bases from J; bases unmatched to any gene: 1. Looked up from germline, CDR1 is LGHNA and CDR2 is YSLEER. This CDR3 is built from 14 residues. The CDR3 reads CASSQRTGDYGYTF. The CDR3 DNA follows: TGCGCCAGCAGCCAAAGGACAGGGGACTATGGCTACACCTTC.

The chain couples TRBV28 to TRBJ2-2, with 7 bases identical to TRBD1. The V gene's germline CDR1 is MDHEN and CDR2 SYDVKM. The length of the CDR3 is 16 residues. Germline trimming cut 3 bases from V and 2 bases from J; bases unmatched to any gene: 6. CDR3 bases: TGTGCCAGCAGTTTTATCGACAGGGAAAACACCGGGGAGCTGTTTTTT. This sequence encodes CASSFIDRENTGELFF.

This clone has a handful of counts. The gene calls are TRBV18 and TRBJ1-1, with D maybe TRBD1 (5 bases). The CDR3 runs 17 residues. Trimming shortened V by 5 bases and J by 0 bases, and 19 bases separated the two germline ends. Germline CDR1 is KGHSH and CDR2 is LQKENI. The CDR3 DNA is TGTGCCAGCTCATCAGCTAGACGTTGGACAATGAACACTGAAGCTTTCTTT. Translating it yields CASSSARRWTMNTEAFF.

The chain carries TRBV5-6 and TRBJ2-7; D unresolved. This CDR3 has 12 amino acids. V gave up 5 bases and J gave up 3 bases, with 9 bases separating them. Germline CDR1 reads SGHDT; CDR2 reads YYEEEE. The CDR3 loop reads CASRKVDYEQYF. CDR3 nucleotides: TGTGCCAGCAGGAAGGTAGACTACGAGCAGTACTTC.

This chain links TRBV4-3 with TRBJ1-6; D gene ambiguous. Germline CDR1 and CDR2: LGHNA and YSLEER. V lost 0 bases to trimming and J lost 0 bases, with 18 bases between them. The CDR3 sequence is 20 residues long. The CDR3 loop is CASSQDRARGYSSYNSPLHF. In DNA, the CDR3 is TGCGCCAGCAGCCAAGATCGGGCCCGGGGATATAGCTCCTATAATTCACCCCTCCACTTT.

This clone appeared a few times. CDR3 in amino acids: CASSSNKPDRDYEQYF. CDR3 DNA sequence: TGTGCCAGCAGTTCGAATAAACCGGACAGGGACTACGAGCAGTACTTC. The chain employs TRBV28 and TRBJ2-7; 8 bases map to TRBD1. The CDR3 consists of 16 residues. Germline CDR1 MDHEN, CDR2 SYDVKM. Unmatched junction bases numbered 11, after V lost 4 bases and J lost 3 bases.

In its sample, this clone was seen once. V is TRBV12-5 and J is TRBJ2-5, with 7 bases fitting TRBD1. Germline trimming cut 8 bases from V and 4 bases from J; bases unmatched to any gene: 16. CDR1 is LGHNT and CDR2 is FRNRAP in the germline V gene. This CDR3 spans 16 amino acids. The CDR3 loop is CASYPGTAFQGETQYF. The CDR3 DNA sequence: TGTGCTAGTTATCCCGGGACAGCATTTCAAGGAGAGACCCAGTACTTC.

Here the CDR3 DNA reads TGTGCCAGCAGCTCTCGTCCCGGGACTAGCGGGGGATACAATGAGCAGTTCTTC. Translating it yields CASSSRPGTSGGYNEQFF. The chain couples TRBV7-2 to TRBJ2-1, with 14 bases aligning to TRBD2. V lost 4 bases to trimming and J lost 4 bases; unmatched junction nucleotides: 9. There are 18 residues in the CDR3. Germline lookup yields CDR1 SGHTA and CDR2 FQGNSA.

The V and J genes are TRBV3-1 (or the pseudogene TRBV3-2) and TRBJ1-2; tentatively, D is TRBD1 (5 bases). Between the trimmed V and J ends, which lost 1 base and 8 bases, there was a span of 14 bases. Germline CDR1 is LGHDT and CDR2 is YNNKEL (reference sequence). CDR3 size: 14 residues. The CDR3 is CASSQGEARGGYTF. The CDR3 DNA reads TGTGCCAGCAGCCAAGGGGAGGCCCGGGGCGGCTACACCTTC.

The chain carries TRBV5-6 and TRBJ2-5; D is perhaps TRBD1 (6 bases). This CDR3 has 15 residues. Germline V gene data show CDR1 as SGHDT and CDR2 as YYEEEE. Trimming removed 3 bases at V and 0 bases at J, with 12 bases between. This CDR3 reads CASSSGQPYQETQYF. The CDR3 bases are TGTGCCAGCAGCTCCGGACAGCCCTACCAAGAGACCCAGTACTTC.

The genes are TRBV5-1 and TRBJ2-3, with TRBD2 matching over 14 bases. The CDR3 sequence is 17 residues long. The V gene end was trimmed by 3 bases and the J gene end by 2 bases; junction bases not matched to a gene: 5. Germline V gives CDR1 SGHRS, CDR2 YFSETQ. The CDR3 DNA reads TGCGCCAGCAGCTCGATGGGACTAGCGGGGGCCACAGATACGCAGTATTTT. Amino acids: CASSSMGLAGATDTQYF. The full variable domain, completed using reference TRBV5-1 and TRBJ2-3, is KAGVTQTPRYLIKTRGQQVTLSCSPISGHRSVSWYQQTPGQGLQFLFEYFSETQRNKGNFPGRFSGRQFSNSRSEMNVSTLELGDSALYLCASSSMGLAGATDTQYFGPGTRLTVL.

This chain connects TRBV27 to TRBJ1-3; D gene unclear. CDR3 length equals 17 residues. V gave up 7 bases and J gave up 0 bases, with 19 bases separating them. Looked up from germline, CDR1 is MNHEY and CDR2 is SMNVEV (reference sequence). The CDR3 coding sequence is TGTGCCAGCAAAGCGGTCTCTTCGGGCCTCTCTGGAAACACCATATATTTT. It is translated as CASKAVSSGLSGNTIYF.

A remark on this clone: One end of the junction is discordant with germline, which a read error may explain. The V gene is TRBV6-2 or TRBV6-3, the J gene TRBJ2-1; TRBD2 matches 7 bases. This CDR3 is built from 18 residues. Germline loops: CDR1 MNHEY, CDR2 SVGEGT. CDR3 nucleotides: TGTGCCAGCAGCCCTCTAGGTCGGGGGGACCCCTCCGACAATGAGCAGTTCTTC. As protein: CASSPLGRGDPSDNEQFF.

The V and J genes are TRBV7-3 and TRBJ1-5, with D unclear. The V and J ends lost 2 bases and 3 bases respectively, with 11 bases between them. CDR3 size: 15 residues. The germline CDR1 and CDR2 sequences are SGHTA and FQGTGA. CDR3 sequence (DNA): TGTGCCAGCAGCTTATCGGGCAGCACCAATCAGCCCCAGCATTTT. It is translated as CASSLSGSTNQPQHF.

This clone was seen only once. V is TRBV20-1 and J is TRBJ2-5, with D tentatively TRBD2 (7 bases). CDR1 DFQATT and CDR2 SNEGSKA come from the germline V gene (reference sequence). CDR3 length equals 15 residues. V shed 3 bases and J shed 4 bases, with 18 bases lying between them. The CDR3 loop is CSASGGGVLRETQYF. The CDR3 DNA follows: TGCAGTGCTAGTGGGGGGGGCGTCCTACGAGAGACCCAGTACTTC.

CDR3 sequence reads: CASSVDSGGAADTQYF. Written as DNA, the CDR3 is TGTGCCAGCAGCGTAGATTCGGGGGGGGCCGCAGATACGCAGTATTTT. The rearrangement joins TRBV9 to TRBJ2-3, with 8 bases matching TRBD2. CDR1 is SGDLS and CDR2 is YYNGEE in the germline V gene. CDR3 length: 16 amino acids. V gave up 0 bases and J gave up 4 bases; unmatched junction bases: 7. The full variable domain, in which reference TRBV9 and TRBJ2-3 provide the parts outside the CDR3, is DSGVTQTPKHLITATGQRVTLRCSPRSGDLSVYWYQQSLDQGLQFLIQYYNGEERAKGNILERFSAQQFPDLHSELNLSSLELGDSALYFCASSVDSGGAADTQYFGPGTRLTVL.

The chain employs TRBV28 and TRBJ1-1, with D unclear. The CDR3 covers 12 residues. The germline V gene encodes CDR1 MDHEN and CDR2 SYDVKM. With 4 bases removed from V and 5 bases from J, the gap between germline ends came to 8 bases. The chain's CDR3 is CASSSRGTEAFF. The CDR3 DNA follows: TGTGCCAGCAGTTCGCGGGGAACTGAAGCTTTCTTT.

This chain uses TRBV4-3 with TRBJ2-3; a possible D gene is TRBD2 (6 bases). This CDR3 contains 14 residues. Per germline, CDR1 LGHNA and CDR2 YSLEER. The ends were cut back, 7 bases at V and 2 bases at J, with 13 bases in the middle. For the CDR3, the DNA is TGCGCCAGCAACCGTAGGGACTCCACAGATACGCAGTATTTT. Protein product: CASNRRDSTDTQYF.

The chain carries TRBV18 and TRBJ1-6; 7 bases are a match to TRBD1. The J segment lost 7 bases and the V segment lost 1 base, leaving 7 bases of the junction unmatched. The germline gives CDR1 KGHSH, CDR2 LQKENI. The CDR3 loop spans 16 amino acids. The CDR3 spells CASSPQQGPGNSPLHF. The CDR3 DNA follows: TGTGCCAGCTCACCACAACAGGGGCCCGGGAATTCACCCCTCCACTTT.

The rearrangement links TRBV4-3 to TRBJ2-1; weak D call: TRBD1 (5 bases). Germline V gene lookup returns CDR1 LGHNA and CDR2 YSLEER. This CDR3 spans 16 amino acids. Trimming took 3 bases from V and 5 from J, leaving 17 bases between them. The CDR3 nucleotides are TGCGCCAGCAGCCAGGACGCAATGGTACAGGACAATGAGCAGTTCTTC. Translating it yields CASSQDAMVQDNEQFF.

The V gene is TRBV16, the J gene TRBJ1-1; TRBD1 aligns across 7 bases. CDR1 KGHSY and CDR2 FQNENV come from the germline V gene. V lost 2 bases to trimming and J lost 5 bases; unmatched junction nucleotides: 14. The CDR3 is made up of 17 amino acids. The CDR3 protein is CASSQAHRGGGGTEAFF. The CDR3 bases are TGTGCCAGCAGCCAAGCCCACCGAGGAGGGGGCGGGACTGAAGCTTTCTTT.

This chain joins TRBV4-3 and TRBJ2-3; weak D call: TRBD2 (7 bases). The CDR3 length is 17 residues. Trimming took 0 bases from V and 3 from J, leaving 16 bases between them. Germline V CDR1 and CDR2: LGHNA, YSLEER. In DNA, the CDR3 is TGCGCCAGCAGCCAAGATTCCTCGGGGGGCCGGACAGATACGCAGTATTTT. Protein: CASSQDSSGGRTDTQYF.

In its sample, this clone was seen once. The V call is TRBV7-2, the J call TRBJ1-6; D is perhaps TRBD1 (6 bases). Between the trimmed V and J ends, which lost 2 bases and 5 bases, there was a span of 10 bases. This CDR3 is 15 amino acids long. The germline gives CDR1 SGHTA, CDR2 FQGNSA. The CDR3 sequence is CASSLTGMDNSPLHF. The CDR3, as DNA: TGTGCCAGCAGCTTAACAGGGATGGATAATTCACCCCTCCACTTT.

The chain couples TRBV6-5 to TRBJ2-7; 9 bases agree with TRBD1. J gave up 2 bases and V 7 bases, and 9 bases lay outside the gene matches. Germline V gene sequence: CDR1 MNHEY, CDR2 SVGAGI. The CDR3 runs to 15 residues. In DNA, the CDR3 is TGTGCCAGCACCCTACTGACAGGGGGTACCTACGAGCAGTACTTC. Encoded protein: CASTLLTGGTYEQYF.